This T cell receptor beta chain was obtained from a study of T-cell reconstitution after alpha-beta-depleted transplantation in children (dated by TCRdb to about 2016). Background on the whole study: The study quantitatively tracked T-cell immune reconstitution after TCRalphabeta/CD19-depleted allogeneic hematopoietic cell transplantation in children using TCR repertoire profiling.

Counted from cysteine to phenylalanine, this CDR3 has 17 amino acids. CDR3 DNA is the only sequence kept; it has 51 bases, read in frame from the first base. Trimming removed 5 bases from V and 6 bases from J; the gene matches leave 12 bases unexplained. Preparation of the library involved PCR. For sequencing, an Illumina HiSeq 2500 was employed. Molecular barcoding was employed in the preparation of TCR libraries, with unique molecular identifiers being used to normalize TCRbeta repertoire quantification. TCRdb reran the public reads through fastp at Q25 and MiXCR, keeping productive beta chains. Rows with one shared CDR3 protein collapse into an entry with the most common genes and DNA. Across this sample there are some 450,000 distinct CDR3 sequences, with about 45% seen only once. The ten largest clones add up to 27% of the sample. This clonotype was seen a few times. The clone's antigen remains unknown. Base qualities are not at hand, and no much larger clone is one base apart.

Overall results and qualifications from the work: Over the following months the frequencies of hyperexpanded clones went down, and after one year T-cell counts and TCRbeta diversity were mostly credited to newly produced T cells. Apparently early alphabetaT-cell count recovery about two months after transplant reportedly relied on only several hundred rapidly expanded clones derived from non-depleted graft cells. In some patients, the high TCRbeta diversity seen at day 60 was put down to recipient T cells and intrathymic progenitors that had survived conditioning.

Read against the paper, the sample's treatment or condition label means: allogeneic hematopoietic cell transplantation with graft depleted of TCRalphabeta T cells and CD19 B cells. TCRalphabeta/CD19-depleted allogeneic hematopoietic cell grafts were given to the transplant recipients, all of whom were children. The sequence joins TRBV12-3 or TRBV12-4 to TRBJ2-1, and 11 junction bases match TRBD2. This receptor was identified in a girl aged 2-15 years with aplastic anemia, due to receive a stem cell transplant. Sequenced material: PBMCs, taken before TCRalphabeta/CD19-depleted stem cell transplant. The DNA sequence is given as TGTGCCAGCAGTACGACCGGGACTAGCGGCTTGAGCAATGAGCAGTTCTTC. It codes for CASSTTGTSGLSNEQFF.